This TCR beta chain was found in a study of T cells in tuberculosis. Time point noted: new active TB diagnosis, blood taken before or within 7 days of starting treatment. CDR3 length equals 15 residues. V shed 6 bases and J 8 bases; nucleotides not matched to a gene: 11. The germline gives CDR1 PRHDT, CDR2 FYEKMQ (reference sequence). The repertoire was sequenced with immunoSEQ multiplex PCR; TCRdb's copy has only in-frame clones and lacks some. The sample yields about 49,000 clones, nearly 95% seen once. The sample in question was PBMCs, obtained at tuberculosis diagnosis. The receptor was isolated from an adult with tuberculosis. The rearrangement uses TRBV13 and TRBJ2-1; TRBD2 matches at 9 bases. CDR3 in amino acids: CASSLGLARDHEQFF. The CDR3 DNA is TGTGCCAGCAGTCTCGGACTAGCGAGGGATCATGAGCAGTTCTTC.